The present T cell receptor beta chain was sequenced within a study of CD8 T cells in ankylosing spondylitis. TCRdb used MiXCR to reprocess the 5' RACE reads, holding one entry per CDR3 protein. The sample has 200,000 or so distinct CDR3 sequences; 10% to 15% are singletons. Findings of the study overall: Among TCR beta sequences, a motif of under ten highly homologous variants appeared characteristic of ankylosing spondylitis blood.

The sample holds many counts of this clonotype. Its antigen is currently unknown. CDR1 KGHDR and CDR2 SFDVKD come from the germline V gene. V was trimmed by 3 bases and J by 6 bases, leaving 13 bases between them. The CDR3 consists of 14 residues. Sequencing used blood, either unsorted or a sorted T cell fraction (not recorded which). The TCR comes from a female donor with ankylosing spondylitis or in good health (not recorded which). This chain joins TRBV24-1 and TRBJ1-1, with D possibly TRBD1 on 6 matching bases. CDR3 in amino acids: CATSDAQGFAEAFF. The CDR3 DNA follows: TGTGCCACCAGTGATGCCCAGGGGTTTGCTGAAGCTTTCTTT.